The subject of this entry is one TCR beta chain. Its antigen is still unknown. Per-base quality was not reported, and no clone a single base away is much larger than it. Trimming at the junction amounts to 4 bases on V and 11 bases on J, and the germline ends lie 9 bases apart. The CDR3, cysteine through phenylalanine, is 12 amino acids long. Only the CDR3 DNA stays, 36 bases, in frame from base 1. According to the germline V gene, CDR1 reads SNHLY and CDR2 reads FYNNEI. This entry belongs to a study of CDR3 diversity in severe acne (dated by TCRdb to between 2018 and 2021). The library was generated by PCR. Sequencing instrument: Illumina HiSeq 2000. In-frame beta chains were kept once TCRdb had trimmed the public reads at Q25 with fastp and called clones with MiXCR. Each CDR3 protein gets just one entry, which takes the most common genes and DNA from the rows behind it. The sample yields approximately 90,000 distinct CDR3 sequences; approximately 54% were counted once. The ten top clones hold more than 9% of the sample.

The receptor comes from a male donor with severe acne vulgaris. The sample comprised blood. Here the chain combines TRBV2 and TRBJ1-6; the D gene is not confidently resolved. The CDR3 is CASSAGETPLHF. The nucleotide sequence is given as TGTGCCAGCAGTGCCGGGGAAACACCCCTCCACTTT.